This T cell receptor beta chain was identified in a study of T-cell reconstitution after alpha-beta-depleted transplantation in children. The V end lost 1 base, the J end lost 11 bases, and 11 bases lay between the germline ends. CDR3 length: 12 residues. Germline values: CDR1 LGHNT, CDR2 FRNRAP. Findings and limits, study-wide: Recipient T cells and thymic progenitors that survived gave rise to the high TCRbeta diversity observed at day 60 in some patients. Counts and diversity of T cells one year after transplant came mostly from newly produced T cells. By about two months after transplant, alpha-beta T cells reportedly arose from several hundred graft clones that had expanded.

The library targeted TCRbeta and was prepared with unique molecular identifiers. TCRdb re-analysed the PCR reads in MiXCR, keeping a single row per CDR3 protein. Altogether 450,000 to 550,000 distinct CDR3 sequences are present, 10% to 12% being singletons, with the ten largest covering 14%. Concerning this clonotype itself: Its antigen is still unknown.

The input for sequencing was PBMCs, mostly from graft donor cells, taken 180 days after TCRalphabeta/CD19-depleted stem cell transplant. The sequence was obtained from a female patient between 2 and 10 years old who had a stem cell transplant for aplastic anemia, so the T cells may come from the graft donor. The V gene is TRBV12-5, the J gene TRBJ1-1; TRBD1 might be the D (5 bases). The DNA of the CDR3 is TGTGCTAGTGGTTTGGAATGGACAACGGCTTTCTTT. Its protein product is CASGLEWTTAFF.